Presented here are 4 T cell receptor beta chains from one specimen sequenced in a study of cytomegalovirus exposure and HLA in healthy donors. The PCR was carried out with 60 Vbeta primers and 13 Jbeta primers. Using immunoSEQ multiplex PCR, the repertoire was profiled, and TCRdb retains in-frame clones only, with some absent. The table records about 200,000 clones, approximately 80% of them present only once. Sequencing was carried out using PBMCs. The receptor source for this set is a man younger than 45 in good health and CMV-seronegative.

The CDR3 DNA follows: TGTGCCAGCAGCTTCCTTTTAAACGAAGACATGGTGGGTTCTGAAGCTTTCTTT. Amino acid sequence: CASSFLLNEDMVGSEAFF. V is TRBV7-9 and J is TRBJ1-1, with unresolved D. Germline V gives CDR1 SEHNR, CDR2 FQNEAQ (reference sequence). The length of the CDR3 is 18 residues. Between the trimmed V and J ends, which lost 3 bases and 6 bases, there was a span of 26 bases. Looking up the rest from reference TRBV7-9 and TRBJ1-1 gives the full variable domain: DTGVSQNPRHKITKRGQNVTFRCDPISEHNRLYWYRQTLGQGPEFLTYFQNEAQLEKSRLLSDRFSAERPKGSFSTLEIQRTEQGDSAMYLCASSFLLNEDMVGSEAFFGQGTRLTVV.

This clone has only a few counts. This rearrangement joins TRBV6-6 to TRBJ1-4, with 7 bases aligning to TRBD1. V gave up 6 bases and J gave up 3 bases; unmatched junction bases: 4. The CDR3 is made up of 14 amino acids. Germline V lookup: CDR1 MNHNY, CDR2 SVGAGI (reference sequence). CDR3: CASSLGQPNEKLFF. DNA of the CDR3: TGTGCCAGCAGCTTGGGACAGCCTAATGAAAAACTGTTTTTT.

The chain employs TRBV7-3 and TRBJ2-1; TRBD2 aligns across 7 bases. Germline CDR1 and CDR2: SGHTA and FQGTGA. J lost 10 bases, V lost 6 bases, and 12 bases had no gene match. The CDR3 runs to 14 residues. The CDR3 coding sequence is TGTGCCAGCAGTTCACCTCCAACTAGCGTCGAGCAGTTCTTC. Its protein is CASSSPPTSVEQFF. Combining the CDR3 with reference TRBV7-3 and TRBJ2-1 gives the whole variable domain GAGVSQTPSNKVTEKGKYVELRCDPISGHTALYWYRQSLGQGPEFLIYFQGTGAADDSGLPNDRFFAVRPEGSVSTLKIQRTERGDSAVYLCASSSPPTSVEQFFGPGTRLTVL.

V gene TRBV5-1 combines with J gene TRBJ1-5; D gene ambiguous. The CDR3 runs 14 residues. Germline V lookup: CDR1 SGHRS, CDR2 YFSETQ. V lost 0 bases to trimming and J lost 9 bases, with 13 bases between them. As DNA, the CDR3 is TGCGCCAGCAGCTTGGGAGGGAGGGAAGGGCCCCAGCATTTT. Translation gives CASSLGGREGPQHF.